This T cell receptor beta chain was profiled in a study of post-analysis software for immune sequencing data. Overall study findings and caveats: TRBV segments more frequent in patients than in controls numbered roughly 5 and included TRBV5-6, TRBV5-1 and TRBV20-1.

Details on this clonotype: Its antigen is not identified.

Prepared libraries of TCR beta cDNA carried unique molecular identifiers. TCRdb reanalysed the PCR reads using MiXCR and keeps one entry per CDR3 protein. The repertoire holds about 820,000 distinct CDR3 sequences, about 50% seen once, with roughly 4.4% in the top ten. The CDR3 has 15 amino acids. Germline lookup yields CDR1 MGHDK and CDR2 SYGVNS. Trimming took off 4 bases at V and 8 bases at J, with 18 bases between the two ends. This sequence originates from a girl under 18 with multiple sclerosis. The chain couples TRBV25-1 to TRBJ2-1, with TRBD1 as a possible D gene (7 bases). Sequencing used blood. The CDR3 here is CASSVRRGVADEQFF. The CDR3, as DNA: TGTGCCAGCAGTGTTCGCAGGGGGGTAGCAGATGAGCAGTTCTTC.